Here is one T cell receptor (beta chain) with its context. Its antigen is unknown. Each donor was healthy, and each was a bone marrow donor. The sample is drawn from a study of cytomegalovirus exposure and HLA in healthy donors. Whole-study results and caveats: Among the CMV-associated chains, three were confirmed in vitro as specific for CMV antigens.

The PCR ran on 60 Vbeta and 13 Jbeta primers. Libraries were prepared by immunoSEQ multiplex PCR; TCRdb keeps only in-frame clonotypes and omits some of them. The sample has some 150,000 clones, just under 85% seen once. Specimen: PBMCs. The TCR was taken from a man aged 40-55 years in good health and CMV-seropositive.

CDR3 in amino acids: CASSPEMNTEAFF. In DNA, the CDR3 is TGTGCCAGCTCACCAGAGATGAACACTGAAGCTTTCTTT. The chain links TRBV18 to TRBJ1-1; no definite D call. The CDR3 consists of 13 residues. V lost 2 bases and J lost 0, with 4 bases in between. Germline assignment: CDR1 KGHSH and CDR2 LQKENI.